These 5 T cell receptor beta chains were all obtained from the same sample, sequenced in a study of T cells after yellow fever vaccination. One entry per CDR3 protein results from TCRdb running MiXCR on the 5' RACE reads. This sample has approximately 260,000 distinct CDR3 sequences, with 5.2% found just once. Sample: CD4+ T cells sorted from PBMCs, taken on the day of the yellow fever booster vaccination. The receptors here all came from a man aged 18 to 30 who received the YFV17D yellow fever vaccine.

The V and J genes are TRBV5-6 and TRBJ2-1; 10 positions agree with TRBD1. The CDR3 consists of 16 residues. With 1 base clipped from V and 9 bases from J, the junction kept 10 bases outside the gene matches. Germline-derived CDR1 and CDR2 are SGHDT and YYEEEE. The CDR3 DNA follows: TGTGCCAGCAGCTTGTACGGGACAGGGGAGAGTAGTGAGCAGTTCTTC. It is translated as CASSLYGTGESSEQFF.

This clonotype appeared a few times. CDR3: CASGPQTEAFF. The CDR3 DNA is TGTGCTAGTGGTCCCCAGACTGAAGCTTTCTTT. V usage is TRBV12-5 and J usage is TRBJ1-1, with D uncertain. Trimming shortened V by 5 bases and J by 5 bases, and 6 bases separated the two germline ends. Germline assignment: CDR1 LGHNT and CDR2 FRNRAP. The CDR3 runs 11 residues.

The V gene is TRBV9, the J gene TRBJ1-3; unclear D gene. Germline V gene data show CDR1 as SGDLS and CDR2 as YYNGEE. CDR3 length equals 13 residues. V dropped 4 bases and J dropped 0 bases, with 5 bases sitting between them. Here the CDR3 DNA reads TGTGCCAGCAGCCGTATCTCTGGAAACACCATATATTTT. It yields the protein CASSRISGNTIYF.

The V call is TRBV5-1, the J call TRBJ2-2; D gene unclear. V lost 0 bases and J lost 0, with 9 bases in between. This CDR3 is built from 16 residues. The V gene's germline CDR1 is SGHRS and CDR2 YFSETQ. The CDR3 here is CASSLAGLPNTGELFF. DNA for the CDR3: TGCGCCAGCAGCTTGGCGGGTCTTCCGAACACCGGGGAGCTGTTTTTT.

The rearrangement links TRBV5-1 to TRBJ1-3; 7 bases are a match to TRBD1. The germline V gene has CDR1 SGHRS and CDR2 YFSETQ. The V and J ends lost 1 base and 8 bases, in that order; junction bases with no gene match: 6. The CDR3 is 14 residues long. CDR3 DNA: TGCGCCAGCAGCTTGCCTGACAGGGCGGACACCATATATTTT. Protein product: CASSLPDRADTIYF. Together with reference TRBV5-1 and TRBJ1-3, the CDR3 gives the full variable domain: KAGVTQTPRYLIKTRGQQVTLSCSPISGHRSVSWYQQTPGQGLQFLFEYFSETQRNKGNFPGRFSGRQFSNSRSEMNVSTLELGDSALYLCASSLPDRADTIYFGEGSWLTVV.